This is a list of T cell receptor beta chains from one sample in a study of post-analysis software for immune sequencing data. One entry per CDR3 protein, called by TCRdb with MiXCR from the PCR reads. The sample holds hundreds of thousands of distinct CDR3 sequences, approximately 53% seen once. The source material was blood. Receptors originate from a girl aged 10-17 years with multiple sclerosis. Each CDR3 is given with its conserved first and last residue. The D gene is left open where the match is weak. Size tells how often a clone was seen (once, few, many) or the class of an expanded clone, and some rows leave it out.

D gene	V gene	J gene	clone size	CDR3 protein	CDR3 DNA
TRBD2	TRBV4-1	TRBJ2-5	-	CASSQGLAGWETQYF	TGCGCCAGCAGCCAAGGGCTAGCGGGATGGGAGACCCAGTACTTC
-	TRBV3-1	TRBJ2-2	-	CASSQDPMAGELFF	TGTGCCAGCAGCCAAGATCCCATGGCCGGGGAGCTGTTTTTT
TRBD1	TRBV7-2	TRBJ2-3	-	CASSSWTGRGTDTQYF	TGTGCCAGCAGCTCTTGGACAGGGAGAGGGACAGATACGCAGTATTTT
-	TRBV5-1	TRBJ2-1	-	CASSAPGGSGPPSSYNEQFF	TGCGCCAGCAGCGCCCCGGGCGGGTCGGGGCCCCCAAGCTCCTACAATGAGCAGTTCTTC
-	TRBV7-8	TRBJ1-1	-	CASSLYKGVGTEAFF	TGTGCCAGCAGCTTATACAAGGGAGTCGGCACTGAAGCTTTCTTT
-	TRBV20-1	TRBJ2-1	few	CSAGGLGPNEQFF	TGCAGTGCTGGTGGACTGGGACCAAATGAGCAGTTCTTC
-	TRBV27	TRBJ1-1	-	CASSHGGEGQTEAFF	TGTGCCAGCAGCCACGGGGGGGAAGGGCAAACTGAAGCTTTCTTT
-	TRBV28	TRBJ2-7	-	CASSENTGNPYEQYF	TGTGCCAGCAGTGAGAACACAGGGAATCCCTACGAGCAGTACTTC
-	TRBV27	TRBJ2-3	few	CASSWYRGTDTQYF	TGTGCCAGCAGTTGGTACAGGGGCACAGATACGCAGTATTTT
-	TRBV7-9	TRBJ1-2	-	CASTLGGPDIRNYGYTF	TGTGCCAGCACCTTAGGGGGTCCGGACATAAGGAACTATGGCTACACCTTC
-	TRBV4-2	TRBJ2-5	once	CASSQDQGTQETQYF	TGTGCCAGCAGCCAAGATCAGGGGACCCAAGAGACCCAGTACTTC
-	TRBV20-1	TRBJ2-3	few	CSFTGPYTDTQYF	TGCAGTTTTACCGGGCCTTACACAGATACGCAGTATTTT
-	TRBV20-1	TRBJ2-1	-	CSAREVAALNVHNEQFF	TGCAGTGCTAGAGAGGTGGCAGCCCTAAATGTCCACAATGAGCAGTTCTTC
-	TRBV29-1	TRBJ1-4	-	CSGVGASGEKLFF	TGCAGCGGTGTAGGGGCGTCGGGTGAAAAACTGTTTTTT
TRBD1	TRBV3-1	TRBJ2-7	few	CASSLTPGRGPTYEQYF	TGTGCCAGCAGCCTGACTCCTGGCAGGGGGCCGACCTACGAGCAGTACTTC
TRBD2	TRBV2	TRBJ2-3	few	CASSEETSGMGTDTQYF	TGTGCCAGCAGTGAAGAGACTAGCGGGATGGGGACAGATACGCAGTATTTT
TRBD2	TRBV2	TRBJ2-1	once	CASSGLAGGGGEQFF	TGTGCCAGCAGCGGACTAGCGGGGGGCGGGGGTGAGCAGTTCTTC
-	TRBV9	TRBJ2-5	-	CASSVAGEVQETQYF	TGTGCCAGCAGCGTAGCGGGAGAGGTCCAAGAGACCCAGTACTTC
-	TRBV29-1	TRBJ2-7	-	CSVGPGPYEQYF	TGCAGCGTTGGGCCAGGGCCCTACGAGCAGTACTTC
-	TRBV5-1	TRBJ2-5	-	CASSLGFPSETQYF	TGCGCCAGCAGCTTGGGATTCCCTTCGGAGACCCAGTACTTC
-	TRBV5-1	TRBJ2-1	-	CASRWEGVDNEQFF	TGCGCCAGCCGATGGGAGGGGGTGGACAATGAGCAGTTCTTC
-	TRBV15	TRBJ2-7	-	CATSRARTSSSYEQYF	TGTGCCACCAGCAGAGCCAGGACAAGCAGCTCCTACGAGCAGTACTTC